This T cell receptor beta chain was found in a study of cytomegalovirus exposure and HLA in healthy donors. In the study overall: Of the donors genotyped, several hundred in all, about 82% fell in the Caucasian-associated ancestry cluster. Broader study findings: It was reported in a later analysis that an Asian-associated ancestry cluster showed fewer N-insertions than the approximately 670-donor mean.

To note about this clone: The antigen is not known.

Both 60 Vbeta primers and 13 Jbeta primers went into the PCR. Repertoires were generated with immunoSEQ multiplex PCR, while TCRdb's copy carries only in-frame clones and drops some. The repertoire has about 150,000 clones, 80% of them found once; the top ten carry 13% to 15%. The sequencing input was PBMCs. This TCR was sampled from a woman aged 40 to 50 in good health and CMV-seronegative.

CDR3: CARSHSLGLAAKGETQYF. The CDR3 region has the DNA TGTGCCAGAAGCCACTCCTTAGGGCTAGCGGCCAAAGGGGAGACCCAGTACTTC. This chain uses TRBV5-3 with TRBJ2-5; 7 nucleotides align to TRBD2. TRBV5-3 is marked as an open reading frame, function uncertain. CDR3 length equals 18 residues. With V trimmed by 4 bases and J by 5 bases, 20 bases remained unmatched.